This note documents a single T cell receptor (beta chain) sequence. The antigen is not known. The V and J ends lost 3 bases and 7 bases respectively, with 8 bases between them. The CDR3 spans 12 residues. Germline CDR1 SGDLS, CDR2 YYNGEE. This record belongs to a study of T-cell memory formation after mild COVID-19. Study summary: For the most part, TCR clusters were specific to one donor. Whole-study findings and limits: Pre-infection memory carried some responding clones, suggesting that cross-reactive memory joined. Contracting clones localized mainly to CM and EM when CD4+ and mainly to EMRA when CD8+.

From 5'RACE with constant-segment primers came TCR alpha and TCR beta cDNA libraries that carried sample barcodes and UMIs. Via MiXCR, TCRdb re-called the 5' RACE reads, giving one row per CDR3 protein. The sample records about 360,000 distinct CDR3 sequences, 10% to 15% being singletons. This TCR came from a man in his late teens or twenties who had mild COVID-19 (a few samples of this study predate the infection). Cell type and time point are not known. The rearrangement links TRBV9 to TRBJ2-4; possibly TRBD2 for D (5 bases). What was sequenced was PBMCs or a T cell subset sorted from them (not recorded which). CDR3 sequence reads: CASSGDYNIQYF. The CDR3 DNA is TGTGCCAGCAGCGGAGACTATAACATTCAGTACTTC.